The rows below give T cell receptor beta chains drawn from one sample of a study of blood T cell repertoires in COVID-19. Assay used: immunoSEQ multiplex PCR; TCRdb lists only in-frame clones, some missing. The sample yields 95,000 to 150,000 clones, approximately 83% seen once. Sequenced material: peripheral blood. The source of these receptors is a woman aged 70-85 years with acute or convalescent COVID-19. The CDR3 runs from the conserved cysteine through the conserved F or W. The order of the fields is D gene, clone size, J gene, V gene, CDR3 protein, CDR3 DNA. The D gene is left open where the match is weak. The size of a clone is reported for some rows only, either as once, few or many, or as a class for expanded clones.

d_gene: TRBD2; abundance: NA; j_gene: TRBJ2-3; v_gene: TRBV7-8; CDR3aa: CASSLYPFSGVPDTQYF; CDR3nt: TGTGCCAGCAGCCTTTACCCTTTTAGCGGGGTCCCAGATACGCAGTATTTT
d_gene: NA; abundance: NA; j_gene: TRBJ2-3; v_gene: TRBV5-1; CDR3aa: CASSLVAGSTDTQYF; CDR3nt: TGCGCCAGCAGCTTGGTGGCAGGGAGCACAGATACGCAGTATTTT
d_gene: TRBD1; abundance: NA; j_gene: TRBJ1-4; v_gene: TRBV4-1; CDR3aa: CASSQGAGTGGEKLFF; CDR3nt: TGCGCCAGCAGCCAAGGGGCAGGGACAGGGGGTGAAAAACTGTTTTTT
d_gene: NA; abundance: once; j_gene: TRBJ1-3; v_gene: TRBV6-5; CDR3aa: CASRTTVHSGNTIYF; CDR3nt: TGTGCCAGCAGAACGACAGTCCACTCTGGAAACACCATATATTTT
d_gene: TRBD1; abundance: NA; j_gene: TRBJ1-6; v_gene: TRBV5-6; CDR3aa: CASSFADREASPLHF; CDR3nt: TGTGCCAGCAGCTTCGCGGACAGGGAAGCTTCACCCCTCCACTTT
d_gene: NA; abundance: NA; j_gene: TRBJ1-1; v_gene: TRBV29-1; CDR3aa: CSGGGGAGTEAFF; CDR3nt: TGCAGCGGTGGAGGGGGGGCCGGCACTGAAGCTTTCTTT
d_gene: TRBD1; abundance: NA; j_gene: TRBJ1-1; v_gene: TRBV5-1; CDR3aa: CASCTGQIDTEAFF; CDR3nt: TGCGCCAGCTGTACGGGACAGATTGACACTGAAGCTTTCTTT
d_gene: TRBD1; abundance: NA; j_gene: TRBJ1-4; v_gene: TRBV7-2; CDR3aa: CASSSPTGGGEKLFF; CDR3nt: TGTGCCAGCAGCTCCCCGACAGGGGGCGGTGAAAAACTGTTTTTT
d_gene: NA; abundance: NA; j_gene: TRBJ2-2; v_gene: TRBV19; CDR3aa: CASSILGTTNTGELFF; CDR3nt: TGTGCCAGTAGTATATTGGGGACAACGAACACCGGGGAGCTGTTTTTT
d_gene: NA; abundance: NA; j_gene: TRBJ1-1; v_gene: TRBV30; CDR3aa: CAWSPSWQGGFAFF; CDR3nt: TGTGCCTGGAGCCCGAGTTGGCAGGGAGGTTTCGCTTTCTTT